This entry lists 14 T cell receptor beta chains sequenced from one sample in a study of T cell responses to AZD1222 COVID-19 vaccine. TCRdb's table, derived via immunoSEQ multiplex PCR, lists solely in-frame clones and lacks some. This table holds around 89,000 clones, roughly 88% found once. Sequences were derived from peripheral blood, sampled on day 0 of AZD1222 vaccination. The receptors derive from an adult in good health.

This clone has only a few counts. The chain combines TRBV3-1 (or the pseudogene TRBV3-2) with TRBJ2-3; 7 bases agree with TRBD2. CDR3 size: 18 residues. CDR1 is LGHDT and CDR2 is YNNKEL in the germline V gene (reference sequence). The J segment lost 3 bases and the V segment lost 7 bases, leaving 19 bases of the junction unmatched. DNA for the CDR3: TGTGCCAGCATCGCAAGGTTCTTAGCGGGTTTGAGAACAGATACGCAGTATTTT. This codes for CASIARFLAGLRTDTQYF.

The J gene is TRBJ2-7, the V gene TRBV15; TRBD1 agrees at 10 bases. This CDR3 region has 15 residues. The trim removed 1 base at V and 3 bases at J, leaving 3 bases unmatched. CDR1 and CDR2 (germline): LNHNV, YYDKDF (reference sequence). The CDR3 is CATSRGGTGVYEQYF. Written as DNA, the CDR3 is TGTGCCACCAGCAGAGGGGGGACAGGGGTCTACGAGCAGTACTTC.

This clone has only a few counts. V usage is TRBV5-4 and J usage is TRBJ2-2; D is undetermined. The V gene lost 5 bases and the J gene lost 2 bases, with 13 bases spanning the gap. CDR1 is SGHNT and CDR2 is YYREEE in the germline V gene (reference sequence). The CDR3 runs to 15 residues. As DNA, the CDR3 is TGTGCCAGCAGTCCCGACCGAATTAACACCGGGGAGCTGTTTTTT. Translating gives CASSPDRINTGELFF.

The rearrangement uses TRBV7-2 and TRBJ1-3; no firm D call. This CDR3 contains 12 residues. V lost 3 bases, J lost 3 bases, and 3 bases lay in between. Germline CDR1 is SGHTA and CDR2 is FQGNSA. The CDR3 DNA sequence: TGTGCCAGCAGCTTTCATGGAAACACCATATATTTT. Encoded protein: CASSFHGNTIYF. The complete variable domain, with remaining parts taken from reference TRBV7-2 and TRBJ1-3, reads GAGVSQSPSNKVTEKGKDVELRCDPISGHTALYWYRQSLGQGLEFLIYFQGNSAPDKSGLPSDRFSAERTGGSVSTLTIQRTQQEDSAVYLCASSFHGNTIYFGEGSWLTVV.

V and J are TRBV19 and TRBJ1-6; no firm D call. The V gene lost 8 bases and the J gene lost 7 bases, with 12 bases spanning the gap. Germline CDR1 and CDR2: LNHDA and SQIVND (reference sequence). The CDR3 length is 13 residues. This CDR3 reads CASRTSGNSPLHF. Written as DNA, the CDR3 is TGTGCCAGTCGGACTTCTGGGAATTCACCCCTCCACTTT.

The V and J genes are TRBV6-4 and TRBJ2-1; no clear D gene. V was shortened by 4 bases and J by 9 bases, with 13 bases between the two germline ends. Germline V gene sequence: CDR1 MRHNA, CDR2 SNTAGT. This CDR3 is 13 amino acids long. The CDR3: CASSGLRSSEQFF. In nucleotides, the CDR3 is TGTGCCAGCAGTGGCTTGAGAAGTAGTGAGCAGTTCTTC.

V and J are TRBV4-2 and TRBJ1-5; no definite D call. Trimming shortened V by 1 base and J by 1 base, and 8 bases separated the two germline ends. Germline lookup yields CDR1 LGHNA and CDR2 YNFKEQ. CDR3 length equals 15 residues. CDR3 nucleotides: TGTGCCAGCAGCCAAGTAGGAGTGAGCAATCAGCCCCAGCATTTT. Its protein product is CASSQVGVSNQPQHF.

This clone has a single count. The CDR3 loop is CASSEGPRGGGNTIYF. For the CDR3, the DNA is TGTGCCAGCAGTGAAGGACCCAGGGGAGGGGGAAACACCATATATTTT. The rearrangement links TRBV2 to TRBJ1-3; a possible D gene is TRBD1 (6 bases). This CDR3 comprises 16 residues. Between the trimmed V and J ends, which lost 1 base and 4 bases, there was a span of 14 bases. Germline V gives CDR1 SNHLY, CDR2 FYNNEI.

This clone has only one observation. The V call is TRBV6-6, the J call TRBJ2-3, with 13 positions matching TRBD2. Germline loops: CDR1 MNHNY, CDR2 SVGAGI (reference sequence). CDR3 length: 18 residues. V dropped 5 bases and J dropped 1; count of bases not matched to a gene: 9. CDR3: CASSPRLAGGPGTDTQYF. CDR3 sequence (DNA): TGTGCCAGCAGTCCTCGACTAGCGGGGGGCCCAGGCACAGATACGCAGTATTTT.

The J gene is TRBJ1-2, the V gene TRBV28; 7 positions agree with TRBD1. This CDR3 is built from 14 residues. Germline lookup yields CDR1 MDHEN and CDR2 SYDVKM. Trimming took 7 bases from V and 5 from J; bases not matched to a gene: 10. As DNA, the CDR3 is TGTGCCAGCACCAGAGAGGGGGGACAGTATGGCTACACCTTC. Protein: CASTREGGQYGYTF.

This chain connects TRBV18 to TRBJ1-2; possibly TRBD1 for D (5 bases). This CDR3 contains 15 residues. Germline-derived CDR1 and CDR2 are KGHSH and LQKENI. Trimming removed 0 bases at V and 2 bases at J, with 10 bases between. In DNA form, the CDR3 reads TGTGCCAGCTCACCACCTCAGGGCGCAAACTATGGCTACACCTTC. Translated, it gives CASSPPQGANYGYTF.

This clone was observed once. V and J are TRBV10-3 and TRBJ2-5; a weak D match, TRBD1 (6 bases). Germline V gene sequence: CDR1 ENHRY, CDR2 SYGVKD. Trimming stripped 1 base from V and 2 bases from J, with 11 bases between. CDR3 size: 15 residues. The CDR3 protein is CAISELGQTQETQYF. In DNA form, the CDR3 reads TGTGCCATCAGTGAGTTAGGACAGACGCAAGAGACCCAGTACTTC.

The V call is TRBV19, the J call TRBJ1-5; D uncertain. CDR1 is LNHDA and CDR2 is SQIVND in the germline V gene (reference sequence). The germline V and J ends were trimmed by 5 bases and 6 bases, with 8 bases remaining between them. The CDR3 totals 12 residues. The CDR3 here is CASSGVGQPQHF. CDR3 DNA sequence: TGTGCCAGTAGTGGAGTGGGTCAGCCCCAGCATTTT.

The CDR3 reads CASRRYRQGLRLGPEAFF. Written as DNA, the CDR3 is TGTGCCAGTAGAAGATATAGACAGGGACTTCGTCTCGGCCCTGAAGCTTTCTTT. The genes are TRBV19 and TRBJ1-1; 7 bases are a match to TRBD1. The V gene's germline CDR1 is LNHDA and CDR2 SQIVND (reference sequence). The CDR3 is made up of 18 amino acids. With 6 bases clipped from V and 6 bases from J, the junction kept 22 bases outside the gene matches.